These 26 T cell receptor beta chains share one sample of origin, sequenced in a study of T cell clones after liver transplantation. Using immunoSEQ multiplex PCR, the repertoire was profiled, and TCRdb retains in-frame clones only, with some absent. Found here are 12,000 to 15,000 clones, approximately 91% of them singletons; the top ten hold 48%. The starting material was CD8+ T cells from blood, obtained before liver transplant. The receptors were gathered from a human donor who received a liver transplant.

V is TRBV27 and J is TRBJ2-1, with TRBD2 matching 9 bases. Germline lookup yields CDR1 MNHEY and CDR2 SMNVEV (reference sequence). This CDR3 region has 15 residues. The V segment lost 6 bases and the J segment 8 bases; nucleotides outside the gene matches: 11. In nucleotides, the CDR3 is TGTGCCAGCAGCCTCAGAGGCGGGAGGGGGGATGAGCAGTTCTTC. It translates to CASSLRGGRGDEQFF.

The gene calls are TRBV18 and TRBJ2-7, with TRBD1 matching over 7 bases. After removal of 4 bases from V and 3 bases from J, the junction contained 9 bases not matched to a gene. This CDR3 is 15 amino acids long. Per the germline V gene, CDR1 is KGHSH and CDR2 is LQKENI. In nucleotides, the CDR3 is TGTGCCAGCTCACTGGGGGACAGCCGGGGCTACGAGCAGTACTTC. This encodes CASSLGDSRGYEQYF.

The chain carries TRBV5-4 and TRBJ2-5, with 9 bases identical to TRBD2. Germline V gene sequence: CDR1 SGHNT, CDR2 YYREEE (reference sequence). V shed 1 base and J 5 bases; nucleotides not matched to a gene: 12. CDR3 size: 17 residues. This CDR3 is CASSLWGSGRRAETQYF. The CDR3 DNA reads TGTGCCAGCAGCTTGTGGGGTAGCGGGAGACGAGCGGAGACCCAGTACTTC.

The chain recombines TRBV28 with TRBJ2-1; D gene unclear. V was clipped by 2 bases and J by 0 bases, with 5 bases between them. The CDR3 has 14 residues. Germline V lookup: CDR1 MDHEN, CDR2 SYDVKM. CDR3 nucleotide sequence: TGTGCCAGCAGTTTAGACTCCTCCTACAATGAGCAGTTCTTC. This sequence encodes CASSLDSSYNEQFF.

The CDR3 sequence is CASGAGPNTGELFF. DNA of the CDR3: TGTGCCAGCGGCGCAGGGCCGAACACCGGGGAGCTGTTTTTT. This chain connects TRBV6-5 to TRBJ2-2; possible D gene TRBD1, 5 bases. Trimming removed 8 bases at V and 0 bases at J, with 10 bases between. This CDR3 contains 14 residues. CDR1 and CDR2 from the germline V gene are MNHEY and SVGAGI.

The CDR3 DNA sequence: TGTGCCAGCAGTACAGGGGGCTGGGAGCAGTACTTC. This sequence encodes CASSTGGWEQYF. J is TRBJ2-7 and V is TRBV27; 9 positions match TRBD1. Germline CDR1 is MNHEY and CDR2 is SMNVEV (reference sequence). The CDR3 covers 12 residues. V shed 5 bases and J 7 bases; nucleotides not matched to a gene: 3.

This rearrangement joins TRBV19 to TRBJ2-7; D gene ambiguous. This CDR3 region has 13 residues. V was pared by 8 bases and J by 3 bases, with 14 bases between. Germline loops: CDR1 LNHDA, CDR2 SQIVND (reference sequence). The CDR3 DNA is TGTGCCAGTTCGCCGAATAACTACTACGAGCAGTACTTC. It is translated as CASSPNNYYEQYF.

This sequence joins TRBV7-9 and TRBJ1-4, with a weak D call TRBD1 (6 bases). The CDR3 has 15 amino acids. Between the trimmed V and J ends, which lost 1 base and 0 bases, there was a span of 6 bases. Per germline, CDR1 SEHNR and CDR2 FQNEAQ (reference sequence). The CDR3 sequence is CASSLGQATNEKLFF. The DNA of the CDR3 is TGTGCCAGCAGCTTAGGACAGGCAACTAATGAAAAACTGTTTTTT.

This chain links TRBV9 with TRBJ2-7; D remains unclear. The CDR3 has 13 amino acids. V lost 4 bases and J 2 bases, leaving 10 bases between the germline ends. Germline V lookup: CDR1 SGDLS, CDR2 YYNGEE. CDR3 loop: CASSPREAYEQYF. The CDR3 nucleotides read TGTGCCAGCAGCCCCCGCGAAGCCTACGAGCAGTACTTC.

The V call is TRBV7-9, the J call TRBJ1-1; D unclear. Trimming took 5 bases from V and 0 from J, leaving 7 bases between them. Germline V gene lookup returns CDR1 SEHNR and CDR2 FQNEAQ (reference sequence). This CDR3 has 13 residues. CDR3 coding DNA: TGTGCCAGCAGCCCCCCATTGAACACTGAAGCTTTCTTT. Its protein is CASSPPLNTEAFF.

This chain joins TRBV10-2 and TRBJ1-4, with D perhaps TRBD1 (6 bases). Trimming removed 8 bases at V and 6 bases at J, with 13 bases between. Germline CDR1 is WSHSY and CDR2 is SAAADI. There are 13 residues in the CDR3. The DNA for the CDR3 is TGCGCCAGCTCCGGGACATCCTATGAAAAACTGTTTTTT. Encoded protein: CASSGTSYEKLFF.

The chain is built from TRBV11-2 and TRBJ2-1, with 7 bases matching TRBD2. The V segment lost 4 bases and the J segment 3 bases; nucleotides outside the gene matches: 6. Germline-derived CDR1 and CDR2 are SGHAT and FQNNGV. The CDR3 totals 15 residues. The CDR3 sequence is CASSWREGGYNEQFF. The CDR3, as DNA: TGTGCCAGCAGCTGGAGGGAGGGTGGCTACAATGAGCAGTTCTTC.

This CDR3 is CASSQEANTEAFF. CDR3 DNA: TGCGCCAGCAGCCAAGAGGCGAACACTGAAGCTTTCTTT. The chain employs TRBV4-1 and TRBJ1-1, with D unclear. Trimming removed 0 bases at V and 1 base at J, with 3 bases between. This CDR3 comprises 13 residues. Looked up from germline, CDR1 is MGHRA and CDR2 is YSYEKL.

The table lists this clone with a few counts. This rearrangement joins TRBV28 to TRBJ2-3; possibly TRBD2 for D (5 bases). CDR1 is MDHEN, CDR2 SYDVKM, per germline. The CDR3 loop spans 13 amino acids. The germline V and J ends were trimmed by 7 bases and 4 bases, with 12 bases remaining between them. The CDR3 reads CASTASGADTQYF. The CDR3 region has the DNA TGTGCCAGCACAGCTTCCGGGGCAGATACGCAGTATTTT.

This clone was observed a single time. J is TRBJ2-7 and V is TRBV5-4, with D tentatively TRBD1 (5 bases). The V gene's germline CDR1 is SGHNT and CDR2 YYREEE (reference sequence). Trimming left V 2 bases short and J 0 bases short, with 9 bases between. The CDR3 is 14 residues long. CDR3 region: CASSLRDSSYEQYF. For the CDR3, the DNA is TGTGCCAGCAGCTTAAGAGACAGCTCCTACGAGCAGTACTTC.

This chain joins TRBV27 and TRBJ2-7; D is ambiguous. Germline CDR1 MNHEY, CDR2 SMNVEV (reference sequence). V was shortened by 2 bases and J by 0 bases, with 11 bases between the two germline ends. The CDR3 spans 15 residues. The CDR3 nucleotides read TGTGCCAGCAGTTTAGGTTCGGCTAGCTCCTACGAGCAGTACTTC. Its translation is CASSLGSASSYEQYF.

V is TRBV5-1 and J is TRBJ2-7; D gene uncertain. Germline CDR1 and CDR2: SGHRS and YFSETQ. This CDR3 region has 14 residues. Trimming shortened V by 8 bases and J by 2 bases, and 17 bases separated the two germline ends. The CDR3 sequence: CARHRKKGAYEQYF. The CDR3 DNA sequence: TGCGCCAGGCATAGAAAGAAAGGCGCCTACGAGCAGTACTTC. Full variable domain (missing parts from reference TRBV5-1 and TRBJ2-7): KAGVTQTPRYLIKTRGQQVTLSCSPISGHRSVSWYQQTPGQGLQFLFEYFSETQRNKGNFPGRFSGRQFSNSRSEMNVSTLELGDSALYLCARHRKKGAYEQYFGPGTRLTVT.

The CDR3 DNA sequence: TGTGCCTGGAGTCGACGGGAGGATCGGGCAGATACGCAGTATTTT. Its protein product is CAWSRREDRADTQYF. The gene calls are TRBV30 and TRBJ2-3, with 7 positions matching TRBD2. V shed 2 bases, J shed 4 bases, and the junction held 9 bases outside the gene matches. There are 15 residues in the CDR3. Germline CDR1 GTSNPN, CDR2 SVGIG (reference sequence).

The J gene is TRBJ2-7, the V gene TRBV28; perhaps TRBD2 as D (6 bases). CDR3 length equals 15 residues. V gave up 4 bases and J gave up 1 base, with 14 bases separating them. Germline CDR1 and CDR2: MDHEN and SYDVKM. The DNA for the CDR3 is TGTGCCAGCAGTTCGGGGGACGGTATTTCCTACGAGCAGTACTTC. Its protein product is CASSSGDGISYEQYF.

The V gene is TRBV7-9, the J gene TRBJ2-7; D is possibly TRBD2 (5 bases). CDR1 SEHNR and CDR2 FQNEAQ come from the germline V gene (reference sequence). The V gene lost 5 bases and the J gene lost 4 bases, with 15 bases spanning the gap. The CDR3 consists of 14 residues. The CDR3 is CASSRADFPYEQYF. As DNA, the CDR3 is TGTGCCAGCAGCAGGGCGGACTTTCCATACGAGCAGTACTTC.

The V and J genes are TRBV5-5 and TRBJ1-1; possibly TRBD1 for D (6 bases). Germline lookup yields CDR1 SGHKS and CDR2 YYEKEE (reference sequence). The V end was cut by 2 bases, the J end by 2 bases, with 13 bases between. This CDR3 contains 15 residues. In nucleotides, the CDR3 is TGTGCCAGCAGCTTTTCCCAGGGGCCAAACACTGAAGCTTTCTTT. This codes for CASSFSQGPNTEAFF.

The J gene is TRBJ1-2, the V gene TRBV9; D perhaps matches TRBD1 (5 bases). Germline V lookup: CDR1 SGDLS, CDR2 YYNGEE. The ends were cut back, 3 bases at V and 4 bases at J, with 16 bases in the middle. The CDR3 loop spans 15 amino acids. The CDR3 spells CASSGRRGFGYGYTF. CDR3 sequence (DNA): TGTGCCAGCAGCGGGAGGAGGGGCTTTGGCTATGGCTACACCTTC.

The V call is TRBV7-9, the J call TRBJ2-6; 9 bases are a match to TRBD1. Germline values: CDR1 SEHNR, CDR2 FQNEAQ (reference sequence). J gave up 0 bases and V 5 bases, and 2 bases lay outside the gene matches. This CDR3 has 16 residues. The CDR3 loop reads CASSTTGGSGANVLTF. In nucleotides, the CDR3 is TGTGCCAGCAGCACGACAGGGGGCTCTGGGGCCAACGTCCTGACTTTC. The variable domain in full, completed from reference TRBV7-9 and TRBJ2-6, reads DTGVSQNPRHKITKRGQNVTFRCDPISEHNRLYWYRQTLGQGPEFLTYFQNEAQLEKSRLLSDRFSAERPKGSFSTLEIQRTEQGDSAMYLCASSTTGGSGANVLTFGAGSRLTVL.

The J gene is TRBJ2-6, the V gene TRBV19, with D perhaps assigned TRBD1 or TRBD2 (5 bases each). Deletions cut 7 bases from V and 0 bases from J, with 28 bases between. The CDR3 spans 21 residues. The germline gives CDR1 LNHDA, CDR2 SQIVND (reference sequence). The CDR3 DNA reads as TGTGCCAGTAAAGATTGGACGAGCCAGGGAGCCTATGCCTCTGGGGCCAACGTCCTGACTTTC. Its translation: CASKDWTSQGAYASGANVLTF. The whole variable domain, filled in from reference TRBV19 and TRBJ2-6, reads DGGITQSPKYLFRKEGQNVTLSCEQNLNHDAMYWYRQDPGQGLRLIYYSQIVNDFQKGDIAEGYSVSREKKESFPLTVTSAQKNPTAFYLCASKDWTSQGAYASGANVLTFGAGSRLTVL.

V usage is TRBV19 and J usage is TRBJ1-5, with D possibly matching TRBD1 (5 bases). Germline V gene lookup returns CDR1 LNHDA and CDR2 SQIVND (reference sequence). V lost 7 bases and J lost 3, with 13 bases in between. This CDR3 has 14 residues. For the CDR3, the DNA is TGTGCCAGTACCTTCAGGGACTACAATCAGCCCCAGCATTTT. It yields the protein CASTFRDYNQPQHF.

This chain connects TRBV6-1 to TRBJ2-7; D unclear. The germline V gene encodes CDR1 MNHNS and CDR2 SASEGT. The length of the CDR3 is 13 residues. Trimming shortened V by 1 base and J by 5 bases, and 9 bases separated the two germline ends. The CDR3 loop reads CASSEVVWNEQYF. Here the CDR3 DNA reads TGTGCCAGCAGTGAAGTGGTGTGGAACGAGCAGTACTTC.